The source of this TCR beta chain is a study of spatial heterogeneity in lung cancer. Germline loops: CDR1 GTSNPN, CDR2 SVGIG (reference sequence). There are 14 residues in the CDR3. Germline trimming cut 6 bases from V and 6 bases from J; bases unmatched to any gene: 6. TCRdb independently ran MiXCR on the 5' RACE reads; one entry per CDR3 protein. In the table there are approximately 47,000 distinct CDR3 sequences, roughly 7.2% of which are singletons. Documented time point: sample taken at primary tumor resection. Unsorted tumor, nontumor lung tissue or cryopreserved PBMC supplied the whole RNA. The donors were 70 or so patients with non-small cell lung cancer that was early-stage and untreated.

V is TRBV30 and J is TRBJ2-2; 11 bases line up with TRBD1. This sequence was found in a female donor with early-stage non-small cell lung cancer. The material was PBMCs, obtained at surgery. The CDR3 here is CACNPGQGAGELFF. In DNA form, the CDR3 reads TGTGCCTGCAACCCGGGACAGGGGGCCGGGGAGCTGTTTTTT.